A single sample gave rise to the 3 T cell receptor beta chains below, sequenced in a study of shared clonotypes between healthy human individuals. Assay: immunoSEQ multiplex PCR; the TCRdb copy retains only in-frame clones and omits some. The profile shows 2 million to 3 million clones, 93% of them singletons. Sample: naive CD4+ T cells from PBMCs. As to subset: CD45RA+ positively selected. The origin of the receptors is a man younger than 30 in good health. Some clones in this sample may be carry-over from other donors' samples.

The rearrangement links TRBV11-2 to TRBJ1-3; D unclear. The CDR3 length is 18 residues. Trimming removed 5 bases at V and 1 base at J, with 21 bases between. CDR1 SGHAT and CDR2 FQNNGV come from the germline V gene. CDR3 DNA sequence: TGTGCCAGCAGCCACCCCGTGGGAAATTTTGGTTCTGGAAACACCATATATTTT. This sequence encodes CASSHPVGNFGSGNTIYF.

The chain is built from TRBV27 and TRBJ2-2; D call uncertain. The CDR3 runs 13 residues. In germline, CDR1 is MNHEY, CDR2 SMNVEV (reference sequence). V lost 0 bases, J lost 6 bases, and 5 bases lay in between. The chain's CDR3 is CASSLSIPGELFF. The DNA of the CDR3 is TGTGCCAGCAGTTTATCGATTCCCGGGGAGCTGTTTTTT.

This clone was seen once. The J gene is TRBJ2-7, the V gene TRBV7-2; possibly TRBD2 for D (6 bases). The CDR3 has 18 amino acids. Trimming removed 0 bases at V and 0 bases at J, with 18 bases between. CDR1 and CDR2 (germline): SGHTA, FQGNSA. The chain's CDR3 is CASSLAQRAAASSYEQYF. The CDR3 DNA reads TGTGCCAGCAGCTTAGCACAGCGGGCAGCGGCGAGCTCCTACGAGCAGTACTTC.